These T cell receptor beta chains were read from a single sample in a study of tumor-infiltrating lymphocytes in primary liver carcinoma. TCRdb fed the multiplex PCR reads into MiXCR, producing one record per CDR3 protein. This sample yields a few hundred thousand distinct CDR3 sequences, of which approximately 54% are seen a single time; about 18% belongs to the top ten. The sequenced sample was peripheral blood. The receptors shown here come from a woman aged 25 to 45 with primary liver carcinoma and hepatitis B virus infection. CDR3s include the opening cysteine and the closing phenylalanine or tryptophan. A D gene is named only where the DNA matches it firmly. Size tells how often a clone was seen (once, few, many) or the class of an expanded clone, and some rows leave it out.

J: TRBJ2-3
V: TRBV5-1
D: .
size: .
DNA: TGCGCCAGCAGCTGGAAAGACGGAGATACGCAGTATTTT
CDR3: CASSWKDGDTQYF

J: TRBJ2-5
V: TRBV4-3
D: TRBD1
size: .
DNA: TGCGCCAGCAGTCTAGGGGTGGACAGGGCCGCTCGGGAGACCCAGTACTTC
CDR3: CASSLGVDRAARETQYF

J: TRBJ2-7
V: TRBV28
D: .
size: few
DNA: TGTGTCAGCAGTCTTACATCCGAGCAGTACTTC
CDR3: CVSSLTSEQYF

J: TRBJ1-6
V: TRBV11-2
D: .
size: .
DNA: TGTGCGAGCAGTCTGGGTTTCGGGACCTATAATTCACCCCTCCACTTT
CDR3: CASSLGFGTYNSPLHF

J: TRBJ2-1
V: TRBV11-2
D: .
size: many
DNA: TGTGCCAGCAGCTTAGGCCGGCCGGTATACAATGAGCAGTTCTTC
CDR3: CASSLGRPVYNEQFF

J: TRBJ2-4
V: TRBV6-1
D: .
size: many
DNA: TGTGCCAGCGCCCAAGGACACACGACCAAAAACATTCAGTACTTC
CDR3: CASAQGHTTKNIQYF

J: TRBJ2-2
V: TRBV6-2/TRBV6-3
D: .
size: .
DNA: TGTGCCAGCAGTTACTTCGGGACTTATAACACCGGGGAGCTGTTTTTT
CDR3: CASSYFGTYNTGELFF

J: TRBJ2-1
V: TRBV12-3/TRBV12-4
D: .
size: many
DNA: TGTGCCAGCAGGGCGGAGTCTGCTTCTCAGTTCTTC
CDR3: CASRAESASQFF

J: TRBJ1-1
V: TRBV7-8
D: .
size: .
DNA: TGTGCCAGCAGCTTAGCACCGACATGGTCGGGCACTGAAGCTTTCTTT
CDR3: CASSLAPTWSGTEAFF

J: TRBJ2-1
V: TRBV4-3
D: .
size: many
DNA: TGCGCCAGCAGCCAAGATAGGGGACCAGTTGGCGATTCGTTTGATGAGCAGTTCTTC
CDR3: CASSQDRGPVGDSFDEQFF

J: TRBJ1-1
V: TRBV16
D: .
size: .
DNA: TGTGCCAGCAGCCAAGGGGCGGGGGGTACTGAAGCTTTCTTT
CDR3: CASSQGAGGTEAFF

J: TRBJ2-7
V: TRBV6-1
D: .
size: .
DNA: TGTGCCAGCAGTGAAGCTGTGGGGCAGGGGTCCTACGAGCAGTACTTC
CDR3: CASSEAVGQGSYEQYF

J: TRBJ2-1
V: TRBV7-9
D: TRBD2
size: .
DNA: TGTGCCAGCAAATTACTAGCGGGAACCTACAATGAGCAGTTCTTC
CDR3: CASKLLAGTYNEQFF

J: TRBJ2-2
V: TRBV29-1
D: .
size: once
DNA: TGCAGCCACTTAGGAGAGGGGTACGCCGGGGAGCCGTTTTTT
CDR3: CSHLGEGYAGEPFF

J: TRBJ2-4
V: TRBV12-3/TRBV12-4
D: TRBD2
size: many
DNA: TGTGCCAGCAGTCATCTAGCGGTGTCCAAAAACATTCAGTACTTC
CDR3: CASSHLAVSKNIQYF

J: TRBJ2-5
V: TRBV6-5
D: .
size: few
DNA: TGTGCCAGCAGTTACTCCGACACCCGGGAGACCCAGTACTTC
CDR3: CASSYSDTRETQYF

J: TRBJ2-1
V: TRBV11-2
D: TRBD2
size: .
DNA: TGTGCCAGGAGCCCGTCGACTAGCAGGACCCACAATGAGCAGTTCTTC
CDR3: CARSPSTSRTHNEQFF

J: TRBJ2-5
V: TRBV28
D: .
size: .
DNA: TGTGCCAGCAGTTTGGAGGGAGGAGGGGAGACCCAGTACTTC
CDR3: CASSLEGGGETQYF

J: TRBJ2-5
V: TRBV7-9
D: .
size: .
DNA: TGTGCCAGCAGCTTTTCCGGAAATCAAGAGACCCAGTACTTC
CDR3: CASSFSGNQETQYF

J: TRBJ2-7
V: TRBV5-5
D: .
size: once
DNA: TGTGCCAGCAGCTTGGCCAGGGTCGGGCTCGAGGAGTACTTC
CDR3: CASSLARVGLEEYF

J: TRBJ2-1
V: TRBV11-2
D: .
size: .
DNA: TGTGCCAGCAGCCTGGCCCTTTCTCTCTACTGCAATGAGCAGTTCTTC
CDR3: CASSLALSLYCNEQFF

J: TRBJ2-1
V: TRBV15
D: .
size: .
DNA: TGTGCCACCAGCAGGGAACTAGCTACCTACAATGAGCAGTTCTTC
CDR3: CATSRELATYNEQFF

J: TRBJ2-3
V: TRBV28
D: .
size: .
DNA: TGTGCCAGCAGTTGGGGGGTAGCGGGCACAGATACGCAGTATTTT
CDR3: CASSWGVAGTDTQYF

J: TRBJ1-2
V: TRBV13
D: .
size: .
DNA: TGTGGCAGCAGCTTGCCCCGGCCGGGGGGCTACACCTTC
CDR3: CGSSLPRPGGYTF

J: TRBJ2-7
V: TRBV6-1
D: TRBD2
size: .
DNA: TGTGCCAGCAGCCCGCGGGGGGCAGGCTTAGAGCAGTACTTC
CDR3: CASSPRGAGLEQYF

J: TRBJ2-2
V: TRBV11-2
D: TRBD2
size: .
DNA: TGTGCCAGCAGCTTATTTCGATCGGTTACTAGCGGAAACACCGGGGAGTTGTTTTTT
CDR3: CASSLFRSVTSGNTGELFF

J: TRBJ2-3
V: TRBV11-2
D: .
size: once
DNA: TGTGCCAGCAGCCAAACAGGTATGCAGTATTTT
CDR3: CASSQTGMQYF

J: TRBJ2-1
V: TRBV5-4
D: TRBD1
size: .
DNA: TGTGCCAGCAGCCAGGGACAGGGAAATGAGCAGTTCTTC
CDR3: CASSQGQGNEQFF

J: TRBJ2-4
V: TRBV11-1
D: .
size: once
DNA: TGTGCCAGCAGCTCAAGGGGCCTCAAAAACATTCAGTACTTC
CDR3: CASSSRGLKNIQYF

J: TRBJ2-5
V: TRBV12-3/TRBV12-4
D: .
size: .
DNA: TGTGCCGGCAGTTTAATGGGGTTGGAGACCCAGTACTTC
CDR3: CAGSLMGLETQYF

J: TRBJ1-1
V: TRBV11-3
D: .
size: .
DNA: TGTGCCAGCAGCCACCGGACGGAGAACACTGAAGCCTTCTTT
CDR3: CASSHRTENTEAFF

J: TRBJ2-7
V: TRBV11-2
D: .
size: .
DNA: TGTGCAAGCAGTACCACCGGACTCTCCGAGGAGCAGTATTTC
CDR3: CASSTTGLSEEQYF

J: TRBJ2-1
V: TRBV5-6
D: TRBD2
size: .
DNA: TGTGCCAGCTCCCCTTGGGTGCCGGGGGGCTACAATGAGCAGTTCTTC
CDR3: CASSPWVPGGYNEQFF

J: TRBJ2-1
V: TRBV12-3/TRBV12-4
D: .
size: .
DNA: TGTGCCGTAGTATTCGAGGGAGTGGAGCAGTTCTTC
CDR3: CAVVFEGVEQFF

J: TRBJ2-7
V: TRBV25-1
D: TRBD2
size: .
DNA: TGTGCCAGCAGTATTAGCGGGAGTATCTACGAGCAGTACTTC
CDR3: CASSISGSIYEQYF

J: TRBJ1-1
V: TRBV28
D: TRBD1
size: .
DNA: TGTGCCAGCAGTTTAACCGGGACAGGGAGAATGAACACTGAAGCTTTCTTT
CDR3: CASSLTGTGRMNTEAFF

J: TRBJ2-7
V: TRBV30
D: TRBD2
size: .
DNA: TGTGCCTGGGGGACTACCGGGACTCCAATACACGAGCAGTACTTC
CDR3: CAWGTTGTPIHEQYF

J: TRBJ2-1
V: TRBV4-1
D: TRBD2
size: .
DNA: TGCGTCAGCAGCCACAGACTAGCGCCTAGCTCCTACAATGAGCAGTTCTTC
CDR3: CVSSHRLAPSSYNEQFF

J: TRBJ2-3
V: TRBV4-3
D: .
size: .
DNA: TGCGCCAGCGGCCAGTCGGTCTGGCAGGGTGATCCCGACGATACGCAGTATTTT
CDR3: CASGQSVWQGDPDDTQYF

J: TRBJ1-2
V: TRBV4-2
D: .
size: many
DNA: TGTGCCAGCAGCCAAGTTAGGGGGTTTCCGGGATACTATGGCTACACCTTC
CDR3: CASSQVRGFPGYYGYTF

J: TRBJ2-3
V: TRBV28
D: .
size: few
DNA: TGTGCCAGTAGCCTCCAGGGACCAAGCACAGATACGCAGTATTTT
CDR3: CASSLQGPSTDTQYF

J: TRBJ2-5
V: TRBV4-2
D: .
size: .
DNA: TGTGCCAGCAGCCAAGAAGTTGATGGCGGGACCAAAGAGACCCAGTACTTC
CDR3: CASSQEVDGGTKETQYF

J: TRBJ2-7
V: TRBV6-5
D: .
size: .
DNA: TGTGCGACTCAAGAGGATTCTACCTACGAGCAGTACTTC
CDR3: CATQEDSTYEQYF

J: TRBJ2-7
V: TRBV28
D: .
size: .
DNA: TGTGCCTGCAGCCTCCCCTTGGACGGATGGTACTCCTACAAGCAGTACTTC
CDR3: CACSLPLDGWYSYKQYF

J: TRBJ2-1
V: TRBV5-5
D: .
size: .
DNA: TGTGCCAGCAGCTGGGGGGGGACAGCAATCAACAATGAGCAGTTCTTC
CDR3: CASSWGGTAINNEQFF

J: TRBJ2-7
V: TRBV30
D: TRBD1
size: .
DNA: TGTGCCTATATTAACCGGGACAGGAGTATTTACGAGCAGTACTTC
CDR3: CAYINRDRSIYEQYF

J: TRBJ1-1
V: TRBV4-2
D: .
size: .
DNA: TGTGCCAGCAGCCAAGACACCCAGGGTCCTGAAGCTTTCTTT
CDR3: CASSQDTQGPEAFF

J: TRBJ2-1
V: TRBV12-3/TRBV12-4
D: .
size: many
DNA: TGTGCCAGCAGCCTCGGGCCAGGCAGGGACAATGAGCAGTTCTTC
CDR3: CASSLGPGRDNEQFF